The rows below give T cell receptor beta chains drawn from one sample of a study of T cells in localized non-small cell lung cancer. Clones were sequenced by immunoSEQ multiplex PCR, and TCRdb holds only the in-frame ones, with some missing. The repertoire holds 55,000 to 75,000 clones, with approximately 87% as singletons. This sample comprised peripheral blood, obtained before any cancer treatment. Receptors were obtained from a male donor older than 55 with stage III squamous cell lung carcinoma. The CDR3 runs from the conserved cysteine through the conserved F or W. D genes are given only for firm matches.

CDR3 length: 13; J gene: TRBJ2-7; D gene: -; V gene: TRBV2; CDR3 protein: CASSQTGPYEQYF; CDR3 DNA: TGTGCCAGCAGTCAAACGGGGCCCTACGAGCAGTACTTC
CDR3 length: 15; J gene: TRBJ1-5; D gene: -; V gene: TRBV6-6; CDR3 protein: CASTYGAGSTQPQHF; CDR3 DNA: TGTGCCAGCACTTATGGGGCAGGGAGCACTCAGCCCCAGCATTTT
CDR3 length: 14; J gene: TRBJ1-4; D gene: -; V gene: TRBV2; CDR3 protein: CASREDSENEKLFF; CDR3 DNA: TGTGCCAGCAGGGAGGACAGTGAGAATGAAAAACTGTTTTTT
CDR3 length: 15; J gene: TRBJ2-5; D gene: -; V gene: TRBV5-4; CDR3 protein: CASSSPGLGKETQYF; CDR3 DNA: TGTGCCAGCAGCTCCCCGGGACTGGGGAAAGAGACCCAGTACTTC
CDR3 length: 15; J gene: TRBJ1-2; D gene: TRBD1; V gene: TRBV7-9; CDR3 protein: CASSPDRGKGYGYTF; CDR3 DNA: TGTGCCAGCAGCCCCGACAGGGGGAAGGGCTATGGCTACACCTTC
CDR3 length: 19; J gene: TRBJ1-2; D gene: -; V gene: TRBV5-5; CDR3 protein: CASSPPPQLLRTANYGYTF; CDR3 DNA: TGTGCCAGCAGCCCCCCTCCACAGCTCTTGCGCACAGCTAACTATGGCTACACCTTC
CDR3 length: 16; J gene: TRBJ1-5; D gene: -; V gene: TRBV2; CDR3 protein: CASSSGGQSFGQPQHF; CDR3 DNA: TGTGCCAGCAGTTCCGGAGGACAATCGTTCGGTCAGCCCCAGCATTTT
CDR3 length: 17; J gene: TRBJ2-1; D gene: TRBD2; V gene: TRBV6-4; CDR3 protein: CASSFGAWRGSYNEQFF; CDR3 DNA: TGTGCCAGCAGTTTTGGGGCCTGGCGGGGGTCCTACAATGAGCAGTTCTTC
CDR3 length: 14; J gene: TRBJ1-2; D gene: -; V gene: TRBV6-6; CDR3 protein: CASSRERGNYGYTF; CDR3 DNA: TGTGCCAGCAGTAGGGAGAGGGGTAACTATGGCTACACCTTC
CDR3 length: 14; J gene: TRBJ2-5; D gene: TRBD1; V gene: TRBV28; CDR3 protein: CASSPTTGLETQYF; CDR3 DNA: TGTGCCAGCAGTCCTACGACAGGGTTAGAGACCCAGTACTTC
CDR3 length: 17; J gene: TRBJ1-5; D gene: TRBD1; V gene: TRBV19; CDR3 protein: CASSAVLTGTGGRPQHF; CDR3 DNA: TGTGCCAGTAGTGCCGTTCTTACCGGGACAGGGGGTCGACCCCAGCATTTT